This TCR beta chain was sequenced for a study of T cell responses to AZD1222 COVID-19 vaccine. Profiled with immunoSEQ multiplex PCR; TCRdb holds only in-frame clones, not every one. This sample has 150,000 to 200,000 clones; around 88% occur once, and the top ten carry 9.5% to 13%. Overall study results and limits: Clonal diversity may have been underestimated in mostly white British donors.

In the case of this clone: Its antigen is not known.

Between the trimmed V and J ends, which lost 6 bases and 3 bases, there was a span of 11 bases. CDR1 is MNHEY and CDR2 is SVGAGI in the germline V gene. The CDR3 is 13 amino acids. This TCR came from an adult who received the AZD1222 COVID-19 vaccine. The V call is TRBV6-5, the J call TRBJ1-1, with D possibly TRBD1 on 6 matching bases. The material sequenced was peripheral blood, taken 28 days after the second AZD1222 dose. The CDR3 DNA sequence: TGTGCCAGCAGCTCAGGGGTCGACACTGAAGCTTTCTTT. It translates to CASSSGVDTEAFF.